The sequence of this TCR beta chain was determined in a study of CD8 T cells in ankylosing spondylitis. General observations from the study: It was reported that disease-linked clones were significantly enriched in matched ankylosing spondylitis synovial fluid.

With regard to this clonotype: Its antigen is currently unknown.

The CDR3 is 15 residues long. Trimming took 0 bases from V and 4 from J, leaving 10 bases between them. Germline V gene lookup returns CDR1 SGHRS and CDR2 YFSETQ. TCRdb re-derived calls from the 5' RACE reads in MiXCR, one entry per CDR3 protein. The repertoire holds approximately 250,000 distinct CDR3 sequences, with roughly a third as singletons. The material sequenced was blood, either unsorted or a sorted T cell fraction (not recorded which). The chain uses TRBV5-1 and TRBJ1-4; a possible D gene is TRBD1 (6 bases). This sequence originates from a male donor with ankylosing spondylitis or in good health (not recorded which). The CDR3 is CASSLDNRVNEKLFF. CDR3 DNA: TGCGCCAGCAGCTTGGATAACAGGGTTAATGAAAAACTGTTTTTT.